These 14 T cell receptor beta chains originate from one sample sequenced in a study of shared clonotypes between healthy human individuals. The data were produced by immunoSEQ multiplex PCR, yet TCRdb's version contains in-frame clones alone and is incomplete. In the table there are 2,500,000 or so clones, around nine tenths of which are singletons. Specimen: naive CD4+ T cells sorted from blood. This sample's subset: CD45RA+ positively selected. Receptors originate from a man aged 18 to 30 in good health.

The chain combines TRBV5-1 with TRBJ2-7; 8 bases match TRBD1. The V segment lost 0 bases and the J segment 3 bases; nucleotides outside the gene matches: 5. Germline assignment: CDR1 SGHRS and CDR2 YFSETQ. The CDR3 has 15 amino acids. CDR3 DNA sequence: TGCGCCAGCAGCTTGGAGACAGGGGCGATCTACGAGCAGTACTTC. As protein: CASSLETGAIYEQYF.

The chain combines TRBV6-1 with TRBJ2-5, with TRBD1 as a possible D gene (5 bases). This CDR3 region has 13 residues. V dropped 7 bases and J dropped 1 base, with 10 bases sitting between them. CDR1 is MNHNS and CDR2 is SASEGT in the germline V gene. The CDR3 coding sequence is TGTGCCAGCACCCCCAGGGTCCAAGAGACCCAGTACTTC. Translating gives CASTPRVQETQYF.

The J gene is TRBJ1-1, the V gene TRBV5-6; 8 positions match TRBD1. CDR3 length: 16 residues. In germline, CDR1 is SGHDT, CDR2 YYEEEE. J lost 4 bases, V lost 1 base, and 9 bases had no gene match. The CDR3 DNA is TGTGCCAGCAGCTTGTCTCGACAGGGGCAGGGCACTGAAGCTTTCTTT. Translation gives CASSLSRQGQGTEAFF.

A note on this clone: Different DNA sequences within this sample yield the same CDR3. The CDR3 nucleotides are TGTGCCAGTAGCTGGACAGGGGGTAAAGAGACCCAGTACTTC. Translation: CASSWTGGKETQYF. V and J are TRBV19 and TRBJ2-5, with 10 bases lining up with TRBD1. CDR3 length: 14 residues. V was pared by 6 bases and J by 3 bases, with 4 bases of the junction left unmatched. CDR1 and CDR2 (germline): LNHDA, SQIVND (reference sequence).

V gene TRBV7-2 combines with J gene TRBJ1-3, with D maybe TRBD1 (5 bases). CDR3 length: 14 amino acids. Germline lookup yields CDR1 SGHTA and CDR2 FQGNSA. V lost 1 base, J lost 4 bases, and 8 bases lay in between. The CDR3 DNA reads as TGTGCCAGCAGCTTAGAAGGGGTCGGAAACACCATATATTTT. It encodes CASSLEGVGNTIYF. The full variable domain, rest sourced from reference TRBV7-2 and TRBJ1-3, is GAGVSQSPSNKVTEKGKDVELRCDPISGHTALYWYRQSLGQGLEFLIYFQGNSAPDKSGLPSDRFSAERTGGSVSTLTIQRTQQEDSAVYLCASSLEGVGNTIYFGEGSWLTVV.

The gene calls are TRBV7-2 and TRBJ2-7, with 7 nucleotides matching TRBD2. Trimming removed 3 bases from V and 4 bases from J; junction bases left unmatched: 6. The CDR3 length is 14 residues. The V gene's germline CDR1 is SGHTA and CDR2 FQGNSA. The DNA for the CDR3 is TGTGCCAGCAGCTTGGAGCGGGGAAGATACGAGCAGTACTTC. Its translation is CASSLERGRYEQYF. The variable domain in full, completed from reference TRBV7-2 and TRBJ2-7, reads GAGVSQSPSNKVTEKGKDVELRCDPISGHTALYWYRQSLGQGLEFLIYFQGNSAPDKSGLPSDRFSAERTGGSVSTLTIQRTQQEDSAVYLCASSLERGRYEQYFGPGTRLTVT.

The V gene is TRBV5-1, the J gene TRBJ2-5; D might be TRBD1 (5 bases). V lost 0 bases and J 5 bases, leaving 14 bases between the germline ends. This CDR3 contains 15 residues. Germline CDR1 and CDR2: SGHRS and YFSETQ. Here the CDR3 reads CASSLGAAKGETQYF. For the CDR3, the DNA is TGCGCCAGCAGCTTGGGGGCGGCTAAGGGGGAGACCCAGTACTTC. The full variable domain, its missing parts supplied by reference TRBV5-1 and TRBJ2-5, is KAGVTQTPRYLIKTRGQQVTLSCSPISGHRSVSWYQQTPGQGLQFLFEYFSETQRNKGNFPGRFSGRQFSNSRSEMNVSTLELGDSALYLCASSLGAAKGETQYFGPGTRLLVL.

The chain couples TRBV5-1 to TRBJ2-1; 12 bases are a match to TRBD2. With V trimmed by 4 bases and J by 4 bases, 9 bases remained unmatched. The germline V gene has CDR1 SGHRS and CDR2 YFSETQ. The CDR3 is made up of 17 amino acids. The CDR3 DNA reads TGCGCCAGCAGCCCGACTAGCGGGAGTATGAGGTACAATGAGCAGTTCTTC. Protein product: CASSPTSGSMRYNEQFF.

A remark on this clone: This specimen includes other DNA sequences encoding the same CDR3. The chain couples TRBV5-1 to TRBJ2-2; a weak D match, TRBD2 (6 bases). Germline lookup yields CDR1 SGHRS and CDR2 YFSETQ. Trimming stripped 5 bases from V and 0 bases from J, with 11 bases between. The CDR3 contains 15 residues. CDR3 sequence reads: CASSGGSPNTGELFF. The CDR3 region has the DNA TGCGCCAGCAGTGGGGGGAGCCCGAACACCGGGGAGCTGTTTTTT.

Comment on this clone: The sample holds other DNA sequences that translate to the same CDR3. The chain couples TRBV28 to TRBJ2-5; 7 bases map to TRBD2. J gave up 4 bases and V 5 bases, and 7 bases lay outside the gene matches. This CDR3 comprises 14 residues. Germline V gene data show CDR1 as MDHEN and CDR2 as SYDVKM. The CDR3 DNA follows: TGTGCCAGCAGTCTGCGGGGAGGGAGAGAGACCCAGTACTTC. Translated, it gives CASSLRGGRETQYF.

The rearrangement links TRBV6-1 to TRBJ2-3; TRBD2 agrees at 9 bases. Unmatched junction bases numbered 7, after V lost 8 bases and J lost 4 bases. CDR3 size: 14 residues. Looked up from germline, CDR1 is MNHNS and CDR2 is SASEGT. The CDR3 nucleotides read TGTGCCAGCCAGCGGGGGGCGATGTCAGATACGCAGTATTTT. The encoded protein is CASQRGAMSDTQYF.

The chain employs TRBV4-1 and TRBJ2-5; D may be TRBD2 (5 bases). Between the trimmed V and J ends, which lost 0 bases and 5 bases, there was a span of 19 bases. The V gene's germline CDR1 is MGHRA and CDR2 YSYEKL. This CDR3 contains 17 residues. CDR3 amino acids: CASSQERIWSGKETQYF. CDR3 sequence (DNA): TGCGCCAGCAGCCAAGAAAGGATTTGGTCCGGGAAGGAGACCCAGTACTTC.

The chain carries TRBV5-1 and TRBJ2-4; D gene unclear. V was pared by 3 bases and J by 8 bases, with 18 bases between. CDR3 length equals 15 residues. Germline V gene lookup returns CDR1 SGHRS and CDR2 YFSETQ. The CDR3 DNA sequence: TGCGCCAGCAGCTCAGACCAGGCTGGATTGGACATTCAGTACTTC. Amino acids: CASSSDQAGLDIQYF.

The chain is built from TRBV4-1 and TRBJ2-3; D uncertain. The V end was cut by 0 bases, the J end by 0 bases, with 22 bases between. CDR1 MGHRA and CDR2 YSYEKL come from the germline V gene. This CDR3 has 20 residues. As DNA, the CDR3 is TGCGCCAGCAGCCAAGATTCCCCTAACAGTTTCTATTCTAGCACAGATACGCAGTATTTT. Translation gives CASSQDSPNSFYSSTDTQYF.